These 10 T cell receptor beta chains were sequenced from one sample in a study of blood T cell repertoires in COVID-19. The repertoire was sequenced with immunoSEQ multiplex PCR; TCRdb's copy has only in-frame clones and lacks some. The sample yields 71,000 or so clones, 90% seen once. The specimen was peripheral blood. Receptor source: a woman aged 18-29 years with acute or convalescent COVID-19.

The chain has TRBV7-8 and TRBJ1-1; TRBD1 might be the D (6 bases). This CDR3 contains 15 residues. The V gene's germline CDR1 is SGHVS and CDR2 FQNEAQ. V lost 5 bases and J 1 base, leaving 14 bases between the germline ends. The CDR3 coding sequence is TGTGCCAGCAGCCGAGGGGGGGGCGGGAACACTGAAGCTTTCTTT. Amino acids: CASSRGGGGNTEAFF.

The J gene is TRBJ2-2, the V gene TRBV28; weak D call: TRBD2 (5 bases). The germline gives CDR1 MDHEN, CDR2 SYDVKM. There are 15 residues in the CDR3. Deletions cut 6 bases from V and 4 bases from J, with 15 bases between. The CDR3 DNA is TGTGCCAGCAGGAGGATAGACGAGGGCACCGGGGAGCTGTTTTTT. The encoded protein is CASRRIDEGTGELFF.

V is TRBV6-1 and J is TRBJ2-7; 11 bases align to TRBD2. V shed 1 base and J 6 bases; nucleotides not matched to a gene: 2. Germline V CDR1 and CDR2: MNHNS, SASEGT. The CDR3 has 14 residues. The CDR3 here is CASSEVLAGVEQYF. The CDR3 DNA sequence: TGTGCCAGCAGTGAAGTACTAGCGGGAGTCGAGCAGTACTTC.

The V and J genes are TRBV6-2 or TRBV6-3 and TRBJ2-1, with a tentative D call TRBD2 (5 bases). CDR3 size: 15 residues. Per germline, CDR1 MNHEY and CDR2 SVGEGT. V lost 5 bases and J 0 bases, leaving 11 bases between the germline ends. This chain's CDR3 is CASSPYGLSYNEQFF. CDR3 sequence (DNA): TGTGCCAGCAGTCCGTACGGACTCTCCTACAATGAGCAGTTCTTC.

The rearrangement joins TRBV30 to TRBJ1-6; D remains unclear. Trimming removed 1 base from V and 5 bases from J, with 18 bases in between. Germline CDR1 reads GTSNPN; CDR2 reads SVGIG (reference sequence). This CDR3 spans 17 amino acids. The CDR3 DNA follows: TGTGCCTGGAGTGGCCGACTATTCGTAGGTGATAATTCACCCCTCCACTTT. Protein sequence: CAWSGRLFVGDNSPLHF.

This chain's CDR3 is CASSSDRPNYEQYF. CDR3 DNA: TGTGCCAGCAGCTCGGACAGGCCTAACTACGAGCAGTACTTC. This chain joins TRBV7-9 and TRBJ2-7; 7 bases agree with TRBD1. V shed 4 bases and J 3 bases; nucleotides not matched to a gene: 6. CDR1 and CDR2 (germline): SEHNR, FQNEAQ (reference sequence). The CDR3 has 14 residues. Complete variable domain (other parts from reference TRBV7-9 and TRBJ2-7): DTGVSQNPRHKITKRGQNVTFRCDPISEHNRLYWYRQTLGQGPEFLTYFQNEAQLEKSRLLSDRFSAERPKGSFSTLEIQRTEQGDSAMYLCASSSDRPNYEQYFGPGTRLTVT.

The J gene is TRBJ1-2, the V gene TRBV29-1; D may be TRBD1 (6 bases). Germline V gene sequence: CDR1 SQVTM, CDR2 ANQGSEA. The CDR3 has 12 residues. V was cut by 5 bases and J by 7 bases, with 14 bases left in between. DNA for the CDR3: TGCAGCGTTCTAATTCAGGGGTCTGGCTACACCTTC. Protein product: CSVLIQGSGYTF.

The chain employs TRBV6-5 and TRBJ1-3; D call uncertain. Germline V CDR1 and CDR2: MNHEY, SVGAGI. This CDR3 spans 14 amino acids. With 6 bases removed from V and 0 bases from J, the gap between germline ends came to 9 bases. The CDR3 sequence is CASRPRSSGNTIYF. Written as DNA, the CDR3 is TGTGCCAGCAGGCCACGGAGCTCTGGAAACACCATATATTTT.

This chain connects TRBV13 to TRBJ2-3, with D tentatively TRBD2 (6 bases). With 1 base removed from V and 2 bases from J, the gap between germline ends came to 10 bases. This CDR3 region has 15 residues. From germline, CDR1 is PRHDT and CDR2 FYEKMQ (reference sequence). DNA of the CDR3: TGTGCCAGCAGCTTAGCGGGAGAGGCCACAGATACGCAGTATTTT. Encoded protein: CASSLAGEATDTQYF.

The V gene is TRBV28, the J gene TRBJ1-6; TRBD1 matches 8 bases. The CDR3 spans 13 residues. J lost 9 bases, V lost 7 bases, and 5 bases had no gene match. CDR1 MDHEN and CDR2 SYDVKM come from the germline V gene. As DNA, the CDR3 is TGTGCCAGCACGGACAGGGTGGGTTCACCCCTCCACTTT. It translates to CASTDRVGSPLHF.